A single sample gave rise to the 20 T cell receptor beta chains below, sequenced in a study of molecular identifiers for immune sequencing clone quantification. MiXCR, run by TCRdb on the PCR reads, gives a single entry per CDR3 protein. The table lists about 640,000 distinct CDR3 sequences, about 20% of them singletons. The sample taken for sequencing was naive CD8+ T cells from blood, with Jurkat cell RNA spiked in. Documented subset: FACS-sorted CD8+CD4-CCR7+CD45RA+ naive T cells. These receptors were obtained from a human donor in good health. Some libraries in this study had Jurkat cell RNA spiked in.

This clonotype was seen many times. V is TRBV3-1 and J is TRBJ2-3, with 11 bases that match TRBD2. V lost 1 base and J lost 8; bases outside the gene matches: 11. The CDR3 loop spans 17 amino acids. Germline-derived CDR1 and CDR2 are LGHDT and YNNKEL (reference sequence). The CDR3: CASSQAASGGSTATQYF. CDR3 nucleotide sequence: TGTGCCAGCAGCCAAGCTGCTAGCGGGGGGAGTACGGCTACGCAGTATTTT.

This clonotype appeared a few times. The V call is TRBV20-1, the J call TRBJ1-2; TRBD1 matches at 7 bases. V trimming: 6 bases; J trimming: 3 bases; junction bases outside the gene matches: 13. Per the germline V gene, CDR1 is DFQATT and CDR2 is SNEGSKA (reference sequence). The CDR3 has 15 residues. CDR3 DNA sequence: TGCAGTGCCCGGATACCGGGACAGCTACACTATGGCTACACCTTC. Translation gives CSARIPGQLHYGYTF.

Ten or more counts support this clonotype. The chain couples TRBV3-1 to TRBJ2-3, with 10 bases matching TRBD2. Germline CDR1 is LGHDT and CDR2 is YNNKEL (reference sequence). This CDR3 has 16 residues. The junction had 5 bases not matched to a gene; V was cut back by 0 bases and J by 5 bases. CDR3 bases: TGTGCCAGCAGCCAAGATTTTTCTAGCGGGGGAGATACGCAGTATTTT. Translating gives CASSQDFSSGGDTQYF.

The chain links TRBV7-4 to TRBJ2-5, with D possibly matching TRBD2 (5 bases). The CDR3 is 19 residues long. The V and J ends lost 5 bases and 0 bases respectively, with 25 bases between them. Germline V gene lookup returns CDR1 SGHVT and CDR2 SQSDAQ. The CDR3 DNA sequence: TGTGCCAGCAGCCGATGCAAAATTCGGGAAAACCTGTACCAAGAGACCCAGTACTTC. Translated: CASSRCKIRENLYQETQYF.

In this sample, this clonotype turned up a few times. The CDR3 sequence: CAWSTPNFATNEKLFF. The CDR3 DNA reads as TGTGCCTGGAGTACTCCCAATTTCGCAACTAATGAAAAACTGTTTTTT. The chain employs TRBV30 and TRBJ1-4; D remains unclear. Germline loops: CDR1 GTSNPN, CDR2 SVGIG (reference sequence). This CDR3 region has 16 residues. Trimming pared 2 bases from V and 0 bases from J, leaving 13 bases between.

This clonotype was counted many times. The chain uses TRBV9 and TRBJ1-1, with a weak D call TRBD1 (6 bases). Per the germline V gene, CDR1 is SGDLS and CDR2 is YYNGEE. The CDR3 loop spans 14 amino acids. Trimming took off 0 bases at V and 5 bases at J, with 11 bases between the two ends. In nucleotides, the CDR3 is TGTGCCAGCAGCGTAGATGGGGGCCTTACTGAAGCTTTCTTT. It specifies CASSVDGGLTEAFF.

This clonotype was recorded at least ten times. CDR3 loop: CASSGEESANTEAFF. The CDR3 nucleotides are TGTGCCAGCAGTGGGGAAGAGTCGGCGAACACTGAAGCTTTCTTT. V usage is TRBV7-9 and J usage is TRBJ1-1; no definite D call. Germline V CDR1 and CDR2: SEHNR, FQNEAQ (reference sequence). The CDR3 is 15 amino acids. Trimming pared 6 bases from V and 1 base from J, leaving 15 bases between.

V is TRBV5-1 and J is TRBJ2-7, with D uncertain. The length of the CDR3 is 14 residues. The V end was cut by 0 bases, the J end by 5 bases, with 12 bases between. CDR1 is SGHRS, CDR2 YFSETQ, per germline. Written as DNA, the CDR3 is TGCGCCAGCAGCTTGGAATGGGTTTCTCACGAGCAGTACTTC. Its translation is CASSLEWVSHEQYF.

The CDR3 loop is CASNAKSSYNEQFF. The DNA for the CDR3 is TGTGCCAGCAACGCCAAGAGCTCCTACAATGAGCAGTTCTTC. The rearrangement joins TRBV13 to TRBJ2-1; D uncertain. Germline V gene data show CDR1 as PRHDT and CDR2 as FYEKMQ (reference sequence). CDR3 length: 14 residues. The germline V and J ends were trimmed by 7 bases and 0 bases, with 10 bases remaining between them.

This clonotype was recorded many times. The V call is TRBV3-1, the J call TRBJ2-1, with D perhaps TRBD2 (6 bases). The germline V gene encodes CDR1 LGHDT and CDR2 YNNKEL (reference sequence). The V gene lost 1 base and the J gene lost 13 bases, with 14 bases spanning the gap. CDR3 length equals 13 residues. CDR3 region: CASSQGTGEAQFF. The CDR3 DNA reads TGTGCCAGCAGCCAAGGGACGGGAGAGGCCCAGTTCTTC.

This clonotype was picked up a small number of times. This chain connects TRBV6-2 or TRBV6-3 to TRBJ2-3; D not certain. Germline values: CDR1 MNHEY, CDR2 SVGEGT. Trimming took 4 bases from V and 2 from J, leaving 13 bases between them. This CDR3 has 15 residues. CDR3 in DNA: TGTGCCAGCAGTTCACCTCGGACCACCACAGATACGCAGTATTTT. Its protein product is CASSSPRTTTDTQYF.

This clonotype came up once. Relative to the germline gene, one junction end is altered; a read error may explain this. V gene TRBV27 combines with J gene TRBJ1-1; maybe TRBD1 (5 bases). CDR1 and CDR2 from the germline V gene are MNHEY and SMNVEV (reference sequence). CDR3 length: 13 residues. CDR3 nucleotides: TGTGCCAGCAGTTTGGGGGTTTTCACTGTAGCTTTCTTT. This translates into CASSLGVFTVAFF.

This clonotype came up once. A single base separates this from a much larger clone, so it may be a read error. V and J are TRBV12-3 or TRBV12-4 and TRBJ2-7; 7 bases are a match to TRBD1. V dropped 3 bases and J dropped 2; count of bases not matched to a gene: 7. This CDR3 spans 15 amino acids. The CDR3 loop is CASSLDRRSTYEQYF. The CDR3 nucleotides are TGTGCCAGCAGTTTGGACAGGAGATCTACCTACGAGCAGTACTTC.

This clonotype was seen many times. This chain connects TRBV30 to TRBJ2-7; 7 nucleotides align to TRBD1. With V trimmed by 5 bases and J by 5 bases, 6 bases remained unmatched. The germline V gene encodes CDR1 GTSNPN and CDR2 SVGIG (reference sequence). CDR3 length: 12 residues. The chain's CDR3 is CAWDSQGNEQYF. As DNA, the CDR3 is TGTGCCTGGGATTCACAGGGGAACGAGCAGTACTTC.

The sample holds many counts of this clonotype. This chain uses TRBV7-2 with TRBJ1-1; TRBD1 might be the D (5 bases). This CDR3 is 12 amino acids long. V lost 1 base, J lost 8 bases, and 8 bases lay in between. Germline CDR1 SGHTA, CDR2 FQGNSA. Here the CDR3 reads CASSLDAGEAFF. DNA for the CDR3: TGTGCCAGCAGCTTAGACGCAGGGGAAGCTTTCTTT.

This clonotype turned up a few times. The rearrangement links TRBV28 to TRBJ2-3; 13 positions match TRBD2. Trimming removed 4 bases from V and 4 bases from J; junction bases left unmatched: 2. The CDR3 spans 15 residues. CDR1 is MDHEN, CDR2 SYDVKM, per germline. The CDR3 sequence is CASSWGTSGADTQYF. DNA of the CDR3: TGTGCCAGCAGTTGGGGGACTAGCGGGGCAGATACGCAGTATTTT.

V usage is TRBV27 and J usage is TRBJ2-7, with D perhaps given as TRBD1 or TRBD2 (5 bases each). The CDR3 is 15 amino acids. CDR1 is MNHEY and CDR2 is SMNVEV in the germline V gene (reference sequence). The V end lost 5 bases, the J end lost 2 bases, and 16 bases lay between the germline ends. The CDR3 nucleotides are TGTGCCAGCAGTGCCTCAGGGAGAGGTACCTACGAGCAGTACTTC. This sequence encodes CASSASGRGTYEQYF.

This clonotype came up many times. The V and J genes are TRBV7-9 and TRBJ2-7; D might be TRBD1 (6 bases). CDR1 and CDR2 from the germline V gene are SEHNR and FQNEAQ (reference sequence). This CDR3 has 13 residues. Trimming left V 4 bases short and J 5 bases short, with 12 bases between. CDR3 DNA sequence: TGTGCCAGCAGCTGGAAACCAGGGGACGAGCAGTACTTC. Protein product: CASSWKPGDEQYF.

Details on this clonotype: This may stem from a read error, because a much larger clone lies one nucleotide away. The chain uses TRBV20-1 and TRBJ2-2, with a possible D match to TRBD2 (6 bases). Germline V gives CDR1 DFQATT, CDR2 SNEGSKA (reference sequence). CDR3 size: 15 residues. The DNA of the CDR3 is TGCAGTGCTAGTTCTTTAGCGGTGAACATCGGGGAGCTGTTTTTT. Translating it yields CSASSLAVNIGELFF.

Comment on this clonotype: This clone may be a read error of a much larger clone one base away. The chain couples TRBV7-2 to TRBJ2-1; D is ambiguous. Germline V gene sequence: CDR1 SGHTA, CDR2 FQGNSA. The CDR3 runs 16 residues. The CDR3 region is CASSTEPSHSYNGQFF. The CDR3 DNA is TGTGCCAGCAGCACCGAGCCGTCTCACTCCTACAATGGGCAGTTCTTC.